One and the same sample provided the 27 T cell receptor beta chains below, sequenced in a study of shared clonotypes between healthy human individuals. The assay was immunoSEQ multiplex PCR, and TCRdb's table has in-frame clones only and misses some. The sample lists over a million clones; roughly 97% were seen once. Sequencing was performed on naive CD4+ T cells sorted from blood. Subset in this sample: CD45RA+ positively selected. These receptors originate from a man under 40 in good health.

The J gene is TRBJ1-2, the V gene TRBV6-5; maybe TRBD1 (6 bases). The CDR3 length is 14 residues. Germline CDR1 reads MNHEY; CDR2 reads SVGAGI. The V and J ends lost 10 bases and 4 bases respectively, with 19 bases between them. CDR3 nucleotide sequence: TGTGCCACCATGCGGGGGCGCGGGATCTATGGCTACACCTTC. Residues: CATMRGRGIYGYTF.

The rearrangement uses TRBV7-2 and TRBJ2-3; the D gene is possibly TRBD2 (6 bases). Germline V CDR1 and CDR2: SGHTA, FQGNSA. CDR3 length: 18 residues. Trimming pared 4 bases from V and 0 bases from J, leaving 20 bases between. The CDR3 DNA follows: TGTGCCAGCAGCTCCTACCCCAGGGTAGCGGCTAGCACAGATACGCAGTATTTT. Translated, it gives CASSSYPRVAASTDTQYF.

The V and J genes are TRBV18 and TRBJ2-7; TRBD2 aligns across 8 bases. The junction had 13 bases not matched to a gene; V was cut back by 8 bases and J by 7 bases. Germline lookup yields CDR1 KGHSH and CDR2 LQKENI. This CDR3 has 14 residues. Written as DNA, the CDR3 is TGTGCCAGCCCTCCTCGGAATAGCGGGGAGGAGCAGTACTTC. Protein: CASPPRNSGEEQYF.

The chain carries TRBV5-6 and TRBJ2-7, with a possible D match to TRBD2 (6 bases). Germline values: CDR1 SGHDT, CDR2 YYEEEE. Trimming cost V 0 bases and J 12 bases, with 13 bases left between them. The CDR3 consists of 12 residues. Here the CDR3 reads CASSLGGTGGYF. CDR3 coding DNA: TGTGCCAGCAGCTTGGGCGGGACCGGCGGGTACTTC.

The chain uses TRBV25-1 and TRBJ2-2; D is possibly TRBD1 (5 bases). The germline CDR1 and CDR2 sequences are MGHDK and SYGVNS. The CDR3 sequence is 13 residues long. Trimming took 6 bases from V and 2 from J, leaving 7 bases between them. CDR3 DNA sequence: TGTGCCAGCAGGACAGCAAACACCGGGGAGCTGTTTTTT. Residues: CASRTANTGELFF.

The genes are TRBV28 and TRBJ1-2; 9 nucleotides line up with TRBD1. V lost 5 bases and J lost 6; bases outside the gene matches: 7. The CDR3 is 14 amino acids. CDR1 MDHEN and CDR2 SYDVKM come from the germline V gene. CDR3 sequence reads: CASSTLGQGDGYTF. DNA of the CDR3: TGTGCCAGCAGTACCCTGGGACAGGGTGATGGCTACACCTTC.

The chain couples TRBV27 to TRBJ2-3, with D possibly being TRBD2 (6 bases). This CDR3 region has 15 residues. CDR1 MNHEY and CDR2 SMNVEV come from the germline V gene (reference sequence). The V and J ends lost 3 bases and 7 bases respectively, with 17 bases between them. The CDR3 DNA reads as TGTGCCAGCAGTTTTGAGGGAGGAGTAGTATATACGCAGTATTTT. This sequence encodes CASSFEGGVVYTQYF.

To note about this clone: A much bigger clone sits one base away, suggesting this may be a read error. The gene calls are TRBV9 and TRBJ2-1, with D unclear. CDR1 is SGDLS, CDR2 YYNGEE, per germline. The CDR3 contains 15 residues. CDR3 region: CASGVEKNANNEQFF. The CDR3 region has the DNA TGTGCCAGCGGCGTAGAGAAAAACGCAAACAATGAGCAGTTCTTC. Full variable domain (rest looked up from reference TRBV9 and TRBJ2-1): DSGVTQTPKHLITATGQRVTLRCSPRSGDLSVYWYQQSLDQGLQFLIQYYNGEERAKGNILERFSAQQFPDLHSELNLSSLELGDSALYFCASGVEKNANNEQFFGPGTRLTVL.

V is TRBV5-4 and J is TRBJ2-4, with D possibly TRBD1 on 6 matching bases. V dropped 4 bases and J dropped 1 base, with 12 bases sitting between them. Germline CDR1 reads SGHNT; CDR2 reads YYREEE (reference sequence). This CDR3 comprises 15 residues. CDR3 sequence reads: CASSPPGQAKNIQYF. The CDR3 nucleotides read TGTGCCAGCAGCCCCCCAGGACAGGCCAAAAACATTCAGTACTTC. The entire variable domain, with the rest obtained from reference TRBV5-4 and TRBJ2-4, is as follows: ETGVTQSPTHLIKTRGQQVTLRCSSQSGHNTVSWYQQALGQGPQFIFQYYREEENGRGNFPPRFSGLQFPNYSSELNVNALELDDSALYLCASSPPGQAKNIQYFGAGTRLSVL.

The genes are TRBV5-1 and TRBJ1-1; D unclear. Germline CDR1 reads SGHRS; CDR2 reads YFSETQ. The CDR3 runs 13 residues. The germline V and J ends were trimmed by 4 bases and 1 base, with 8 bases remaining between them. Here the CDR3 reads CASSTTQNTEAFF. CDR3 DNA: TGCGCCAGCAGCACCACACAGAACACTGAAGCTTTCTTT.

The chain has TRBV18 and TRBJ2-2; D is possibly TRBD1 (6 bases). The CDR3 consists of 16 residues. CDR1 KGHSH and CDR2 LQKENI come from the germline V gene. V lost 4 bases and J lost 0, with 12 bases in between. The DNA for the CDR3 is TGTGCCAGCTCACTACAGGGCCCCGCGAACACCGGGGAGCTGTTTTTT. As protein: CASSLQGPANTGELFF.

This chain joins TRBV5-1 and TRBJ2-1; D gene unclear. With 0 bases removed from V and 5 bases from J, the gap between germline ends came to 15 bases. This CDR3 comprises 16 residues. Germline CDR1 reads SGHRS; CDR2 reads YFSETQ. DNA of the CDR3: TGCGCCAGCAGCTTGGAGGGCAGGTTAAGCGACAATGAGCAGTTCTTC. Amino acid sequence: CASSLEGRLSDNEQFF.

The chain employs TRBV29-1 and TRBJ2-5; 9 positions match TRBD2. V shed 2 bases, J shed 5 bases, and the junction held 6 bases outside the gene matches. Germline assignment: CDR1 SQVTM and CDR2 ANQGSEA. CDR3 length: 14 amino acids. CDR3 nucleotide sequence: TGCAGCGTTGAAAGGCTAGCGGGAATGGAGACCCAGTACTTC. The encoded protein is CSVERLAGMETQYF.

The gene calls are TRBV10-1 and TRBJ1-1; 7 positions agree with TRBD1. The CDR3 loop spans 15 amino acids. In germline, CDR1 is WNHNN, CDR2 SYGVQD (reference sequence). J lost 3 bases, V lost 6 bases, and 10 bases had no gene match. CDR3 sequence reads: CASSHGGRGDTEAFF. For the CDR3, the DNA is TGCGCCAGCAGCCACGGGGGCAGGGGGGACACTGAAGCTTTCTTT.

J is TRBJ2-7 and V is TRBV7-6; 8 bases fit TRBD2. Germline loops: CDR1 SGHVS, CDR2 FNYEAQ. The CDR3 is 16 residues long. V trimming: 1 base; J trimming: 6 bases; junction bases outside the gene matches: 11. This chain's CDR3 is CASSLEWAGGQGEQYF. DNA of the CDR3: TGTGCCAGCAGCTTAGAATGGGCGGGAGGTCAGGGCGAGCAGTACTTC.

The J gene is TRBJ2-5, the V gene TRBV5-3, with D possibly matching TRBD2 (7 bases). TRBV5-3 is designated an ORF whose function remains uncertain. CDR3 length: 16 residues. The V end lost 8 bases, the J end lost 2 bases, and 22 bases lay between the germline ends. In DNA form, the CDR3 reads TGTGCCAGTCCCGACGGGGGGCGCTTATTTCAAGAGACCCAGTACTTC. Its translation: CASPDGGRLFQETQYF.

CDR3 in amino acids: CASNSVSYEQYF. The CDR3 bases are TGTGCCAGCAACAGTGTCTCCTACGAGCAGTACTTC. This chain joins TRBV6-5 and TRBJ2-7; D is unresolved. CDR1 and CDR2 from the germline V gene are MNHEY and SVGAGI. V shed 7 bases and J shed 0 bases, with 7 bases lying between them. The CDR3 spans 12 residues.

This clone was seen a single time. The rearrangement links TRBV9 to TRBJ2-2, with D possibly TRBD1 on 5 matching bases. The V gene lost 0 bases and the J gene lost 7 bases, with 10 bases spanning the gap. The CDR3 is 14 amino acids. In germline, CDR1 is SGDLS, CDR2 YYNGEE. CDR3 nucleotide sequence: TGTGCCAGCAGCGTAGGTCCCCAGGGCGGGGAGCTGTTTTTT. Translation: CASSVGPQGGELFF.

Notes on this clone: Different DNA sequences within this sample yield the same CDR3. The CDR3 region has the DNA TGCGCCAGCAGCTTGATGGCCAGCGCCGACACGGCTTTCTTT. It is translated as CASSLMASADTAFF. The chain combines TRBV5-1 with TRBJ1-1, with D hard to call. V lost 1 base to trimming and J lost 11 bases, with 18 bases between them. The CDR3 totals 14 residues. CDR1 is SGHRS and CDR2 is YFSETQ in the germline V gene.

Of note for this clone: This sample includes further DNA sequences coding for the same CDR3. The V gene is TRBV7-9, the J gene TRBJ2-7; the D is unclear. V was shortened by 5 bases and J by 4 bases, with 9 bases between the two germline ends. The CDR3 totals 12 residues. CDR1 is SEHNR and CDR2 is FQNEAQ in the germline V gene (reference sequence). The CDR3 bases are TGTGCCAGCAGCCTAACGGCATACGAGCAGTACTTC. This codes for CASSLTAYEQYF.

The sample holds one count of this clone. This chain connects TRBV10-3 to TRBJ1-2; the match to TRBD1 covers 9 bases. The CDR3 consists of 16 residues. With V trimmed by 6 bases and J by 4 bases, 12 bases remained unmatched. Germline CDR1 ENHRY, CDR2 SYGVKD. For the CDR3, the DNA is TGTGCCATCAGCCGGGACAGGGCCCAGCTCGGCTATGGCTACACCTTC. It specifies CAISRDRAQLGYGYTF.

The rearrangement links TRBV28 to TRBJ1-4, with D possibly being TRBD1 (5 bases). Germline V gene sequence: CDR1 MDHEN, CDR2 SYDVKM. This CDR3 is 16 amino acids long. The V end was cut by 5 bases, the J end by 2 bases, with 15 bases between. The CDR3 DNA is TGTGCCAGCAGTCTTGTCCCGGGACTCACTAATGAAAAACTGTTTTTT. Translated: CASSLVPGLTNEKLFF.

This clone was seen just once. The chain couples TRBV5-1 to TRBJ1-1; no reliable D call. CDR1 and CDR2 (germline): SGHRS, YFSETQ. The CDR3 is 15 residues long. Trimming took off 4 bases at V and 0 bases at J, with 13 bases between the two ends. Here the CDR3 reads CASSPLEFMNTEAFF. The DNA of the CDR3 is TGCGCCAGCAGCCCCCTTGAGTTCATGAACACTGAAGCTTTCTTT.

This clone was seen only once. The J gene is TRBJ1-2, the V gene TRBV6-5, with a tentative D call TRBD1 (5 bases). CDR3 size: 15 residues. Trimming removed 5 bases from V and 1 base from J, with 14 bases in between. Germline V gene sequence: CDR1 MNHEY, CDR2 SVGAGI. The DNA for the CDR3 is TGTGCCAGCAGTACTGGGGGTATTATTAACTATGGCTACACCTTC. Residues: CASSTGGIINYGYTF.

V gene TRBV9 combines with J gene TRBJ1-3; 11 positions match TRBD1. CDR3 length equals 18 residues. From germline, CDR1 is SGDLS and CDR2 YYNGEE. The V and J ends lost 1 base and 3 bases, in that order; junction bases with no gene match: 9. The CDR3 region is CASSVSPGTGGGGNTIYF. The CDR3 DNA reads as TGTGCCAGCAGCGTATCCCCCGGGACAGGGGGAGGTGGAAACACCATATATTTT.

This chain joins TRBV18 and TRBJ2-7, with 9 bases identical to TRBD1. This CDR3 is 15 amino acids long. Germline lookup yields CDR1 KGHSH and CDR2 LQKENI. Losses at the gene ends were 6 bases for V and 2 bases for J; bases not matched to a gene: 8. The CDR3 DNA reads TGTGCCAGCTCTTCCGGGACAGGGATTGCCTACGAGCAGTACTTC. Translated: CASSSGTGIAYEQYF.

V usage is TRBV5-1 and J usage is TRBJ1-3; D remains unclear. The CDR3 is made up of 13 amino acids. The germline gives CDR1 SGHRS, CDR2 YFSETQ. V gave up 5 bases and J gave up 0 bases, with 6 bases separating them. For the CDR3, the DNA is TGCGCCAGCAGGAAGGACTCTGGAAACACCATATATTTT. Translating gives CASRKDSGNTIYF.